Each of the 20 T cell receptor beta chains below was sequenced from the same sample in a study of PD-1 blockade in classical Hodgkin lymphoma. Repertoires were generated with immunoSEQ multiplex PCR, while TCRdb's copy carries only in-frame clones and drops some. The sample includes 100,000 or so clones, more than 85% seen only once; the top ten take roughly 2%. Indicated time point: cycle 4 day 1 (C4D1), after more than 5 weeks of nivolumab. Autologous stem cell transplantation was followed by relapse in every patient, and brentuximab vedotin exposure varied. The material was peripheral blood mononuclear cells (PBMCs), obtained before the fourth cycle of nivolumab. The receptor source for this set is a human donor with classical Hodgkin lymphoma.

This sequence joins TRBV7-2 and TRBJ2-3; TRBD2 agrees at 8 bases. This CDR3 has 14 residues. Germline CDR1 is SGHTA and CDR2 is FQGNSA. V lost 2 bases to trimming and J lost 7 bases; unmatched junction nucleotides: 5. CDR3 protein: CASSLTGGPNTQYF. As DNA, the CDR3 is TGTGCCAGCAGCTTAACGGGAGGGCCGAATACGCAGTATTTT. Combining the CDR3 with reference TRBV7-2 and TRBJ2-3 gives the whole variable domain GAGVSQSPSNKVTEKGKDVELRCDPISGHTALYWYRQSLGQGLEFLIYFQGNSAPDKSGLPSDRFSAERTGGSVSTLTIQRTQQEDSAVYLCASSLTGGPNTQYFGPGTRLTVL.

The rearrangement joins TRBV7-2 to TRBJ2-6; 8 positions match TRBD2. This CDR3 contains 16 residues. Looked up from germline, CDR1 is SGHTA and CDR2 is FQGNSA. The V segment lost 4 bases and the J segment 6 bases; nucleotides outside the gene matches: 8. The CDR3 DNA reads TGTGCCAGCAGCTCCCGGGGGGGGAGAGAGGCCAACGTCCTGACTTTC. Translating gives CASSSRGGREANVLTF.

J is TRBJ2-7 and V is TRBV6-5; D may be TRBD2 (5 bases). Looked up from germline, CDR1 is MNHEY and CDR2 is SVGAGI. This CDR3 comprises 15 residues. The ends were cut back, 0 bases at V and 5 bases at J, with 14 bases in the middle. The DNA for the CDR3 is TGTGCCAGCAGTTACTCGATGTGGGAGAGCCACGAGCAGTACTTC. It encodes CASSYSMWESHEQYF.

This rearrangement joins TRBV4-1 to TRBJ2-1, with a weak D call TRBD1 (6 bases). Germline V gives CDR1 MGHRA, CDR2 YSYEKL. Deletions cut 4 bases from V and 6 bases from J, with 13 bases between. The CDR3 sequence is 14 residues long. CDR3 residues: CASSPQRTVNEQFF. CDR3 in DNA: TGCGCCAGCAGCCCACAGAGGACAGTCAATGAGCAGTTCTTC.

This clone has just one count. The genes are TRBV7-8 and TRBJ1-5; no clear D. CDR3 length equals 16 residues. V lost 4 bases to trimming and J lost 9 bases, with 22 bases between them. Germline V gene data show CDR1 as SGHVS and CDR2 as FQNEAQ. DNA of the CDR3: TGTGCCAGCAGCTCCACAAGGGTACCCGTTGACCGGCCCCAGCATTTT. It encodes CASSSTRVPVDRPQHF.

CDR3 DNA: TGTGCCAGCAGCGGGACAGGGGAAATGGTCTACGAGCAGTACTTC. It specifies CASSGTGEMVYEQYF. V gene TRBV9 combines with J gene TRBJ2-7; TRBD1 aligns across 9 bases. The CDR3 is 15 amino acids. Germline CDR1 and CDR2: SGDLS and YYNGEE. V dropped 3 bases and J dropped 3; count of bases not matched to a gene: 7.

This chain's CDR3 is CASSADRVRDEKLFF. For the CDR3, the DNA is TGTGCCAGCAGTGCGGACAGGGTCCGAGATGAAAAACTGTTTTTT. The J gene is TRBJ1-4, the V gene TRBV28, with TRBD1 matching over 8 bases. Germline V gene sequence: CDR1 MDHEN, CDR2 SYDVKM. V lost 5 bases to trimming and J lost 6 bases; unmatched junction nucleotides: 8. The CDR3 covers 15 residues. The full variable domain, rest sourced from reference TRBV28 and TRBJ1-4, is DVKVTQSSRYLVKRTGEKVFLECVQDMDHENMFWYRQDPGLGLRLIYFSYDVKMKEKGDIPEGYSVSREKKERFSLILESASTNQTSMYLCASSADRVRDEKLFFGSGTQLSVL.

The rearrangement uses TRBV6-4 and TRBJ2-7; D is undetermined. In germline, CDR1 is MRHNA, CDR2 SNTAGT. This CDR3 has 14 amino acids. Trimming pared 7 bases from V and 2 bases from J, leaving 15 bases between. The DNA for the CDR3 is TGTGCCAGCATCGAGGAGCTTGGCCCCTACGAGCAGTACTTC. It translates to CASIEELGPYEQYF.

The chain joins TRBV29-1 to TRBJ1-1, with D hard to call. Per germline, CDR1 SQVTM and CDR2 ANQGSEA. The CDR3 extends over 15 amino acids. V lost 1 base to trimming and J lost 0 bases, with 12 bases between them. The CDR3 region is CSVEGRMLLNTEAFF. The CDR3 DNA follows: TGCAGCGTTGAAGGGCGGATGTTGCTGAACACTGAAGCTTTCTTT.

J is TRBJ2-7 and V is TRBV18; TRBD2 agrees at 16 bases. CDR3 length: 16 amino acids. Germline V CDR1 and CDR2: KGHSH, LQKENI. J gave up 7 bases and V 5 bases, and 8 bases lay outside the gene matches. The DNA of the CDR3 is TGTGCCAGCTCAGGGACTAGCGGGAGGGCTCCGAATGAGCAGTACTTC. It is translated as CASSGTSGRAPNEQYF.

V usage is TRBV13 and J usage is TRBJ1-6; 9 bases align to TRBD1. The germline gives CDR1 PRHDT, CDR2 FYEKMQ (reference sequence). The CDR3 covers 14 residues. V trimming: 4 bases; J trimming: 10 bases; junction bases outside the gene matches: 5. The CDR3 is CASSSGQGNSPLHF. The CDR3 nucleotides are TGTGCCAGCAGCTCAGGACAGGGGAACTCACCCCTCCACTTT.

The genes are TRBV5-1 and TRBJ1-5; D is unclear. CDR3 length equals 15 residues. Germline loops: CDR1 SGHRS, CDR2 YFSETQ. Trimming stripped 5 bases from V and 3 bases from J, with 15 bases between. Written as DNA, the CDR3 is TGCGCCAGCAGAGAGGACCCACTGGACAATCAGCCCCAGCATTTT. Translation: CASREDPLDNQPQHF.

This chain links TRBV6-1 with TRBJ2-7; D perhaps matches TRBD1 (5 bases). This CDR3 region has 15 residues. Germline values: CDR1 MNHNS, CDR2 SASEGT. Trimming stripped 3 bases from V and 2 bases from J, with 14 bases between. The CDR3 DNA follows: TGTGCCAGCAGTGAGAGGCCAGGGCCCACCTACGAGCAGTACTTC. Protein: CASSERPGPTYEQYF.

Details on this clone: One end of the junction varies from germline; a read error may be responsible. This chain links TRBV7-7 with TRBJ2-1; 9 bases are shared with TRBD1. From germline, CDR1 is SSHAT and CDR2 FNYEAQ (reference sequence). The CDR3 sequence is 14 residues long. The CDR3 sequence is CASSPDRGDNEQFF. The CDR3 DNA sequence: TGTGCTAGCAGCCCGGACAGGGGCGACAATGAGCAGTTCTTC.

In DNA, the CDR3 is TGCGCCAGCAGCTTGGCCGAGCGGATAGTCTACAATGAGCAGTTCTTC. Protein: CASSLAERIVYNEQFF. V is TRBV5-1 and J is TRBJ2-1, with D maybe TRBD2 (5 bases). The V gene's germline CDR1 is SGHRS and CDR2 YFSETQ. Trimming removed 0 bases from V and 3 bases from J, with 13 bases in between. The CDR3 sequence is 16 residues long.

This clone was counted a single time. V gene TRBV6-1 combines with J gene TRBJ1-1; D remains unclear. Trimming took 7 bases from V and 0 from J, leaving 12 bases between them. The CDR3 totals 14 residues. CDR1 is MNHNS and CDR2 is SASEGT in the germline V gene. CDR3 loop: CASTKSQLNTEAFF. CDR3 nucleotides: TGTGCCAGCACCAAATCGCAGTTGAACACTGAAGCTTTCTTT.

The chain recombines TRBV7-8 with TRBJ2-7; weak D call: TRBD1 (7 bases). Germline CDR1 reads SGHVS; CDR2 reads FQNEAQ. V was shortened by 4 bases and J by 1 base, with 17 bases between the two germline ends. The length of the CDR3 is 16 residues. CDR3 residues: CASSSRGGGRSYEQYF. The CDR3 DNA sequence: TGTGCCAGCAGCTCGAGAGGAGGGGGCAGGTCCTACGAGCAGTACTTC. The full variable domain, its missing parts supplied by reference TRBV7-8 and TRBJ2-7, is GAGVSQSPRYKVAKRGQDVALRCDPISGHVSLFWYQQALGQGPEFLTYFQNEAQLDKSGLPSDRFFAERPEGSVSTLKIQRTQQEDSAVYLCASSSRGGGRSYEQYFGPGTRLTVT.

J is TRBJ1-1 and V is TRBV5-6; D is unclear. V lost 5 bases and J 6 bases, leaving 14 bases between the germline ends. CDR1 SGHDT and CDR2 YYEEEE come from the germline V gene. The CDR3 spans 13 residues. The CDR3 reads CASSGRIYAEAFF. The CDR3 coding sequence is TGTGCCAGCAGTGGCCGGATTTATGCTGAAGCTTTCTTT. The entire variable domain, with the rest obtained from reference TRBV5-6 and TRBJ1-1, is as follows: DAGVTQSPTHLIKTRGQQVTLRCSPKSGHDTVSWYQQALGQGPQFIFQYYEEEERQRGNFPDRFSGHQFPNYSSELNVNALLLGDSALYLCASSGRIYAEAFFGQGTRLTVV.

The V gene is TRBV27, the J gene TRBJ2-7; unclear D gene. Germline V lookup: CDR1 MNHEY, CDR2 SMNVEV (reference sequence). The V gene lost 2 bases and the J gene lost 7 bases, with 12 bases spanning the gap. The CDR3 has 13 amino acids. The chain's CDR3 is CASSLGRPTEQYF. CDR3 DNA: TGTGCCAGCAGTTTAGGACGGCCTACGGAGCAGTACTTC.

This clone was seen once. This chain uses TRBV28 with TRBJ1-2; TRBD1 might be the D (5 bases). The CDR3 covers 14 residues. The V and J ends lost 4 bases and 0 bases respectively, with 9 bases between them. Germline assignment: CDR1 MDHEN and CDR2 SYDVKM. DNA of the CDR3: TGTGCCAGCAGTTACGACAGCGCTAACTATGGCTACACCTTC. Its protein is CASSYDSANYGYTF.